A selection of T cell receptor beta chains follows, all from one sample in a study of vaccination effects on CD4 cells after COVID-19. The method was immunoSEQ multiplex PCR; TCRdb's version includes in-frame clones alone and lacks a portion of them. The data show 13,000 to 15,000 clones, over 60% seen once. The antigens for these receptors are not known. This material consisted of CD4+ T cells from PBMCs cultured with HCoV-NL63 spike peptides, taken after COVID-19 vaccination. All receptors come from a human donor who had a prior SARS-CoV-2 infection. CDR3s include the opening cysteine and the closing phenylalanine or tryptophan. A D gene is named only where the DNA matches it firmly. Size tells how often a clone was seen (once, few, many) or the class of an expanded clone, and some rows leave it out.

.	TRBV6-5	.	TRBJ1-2	TGTGCCAGCAGTACGAGGGGTAATGCTCTCGGCTACACCTTC	CASSTRGNALGYTF
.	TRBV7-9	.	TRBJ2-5	TGTGCCAGCAGCCGTGGTGGGGGGCCCCAAGAGACCCAGTACTTC	CASSRGGGPQETQYF
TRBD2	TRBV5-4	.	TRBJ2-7	TGTGCCAGCAGCTTGGCGATGGGGAGGGCCGGTTACGAGCAGTACTTC	CASSLAMGRAGYEQYF
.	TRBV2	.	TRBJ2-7	TGTGCCAGCAGTGAGGCAGGGATTGGCGAGCAGTACTTC	CASSEAGIGEQYF
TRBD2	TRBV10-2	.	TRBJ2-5	TGCGCCAGCTCAATTGCGGGGGGGTTCCAAGAGACCCAGTACTTC	CASSIAGGFQETQYF
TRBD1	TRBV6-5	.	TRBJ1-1	TGTGCCAGCAGCGGGCCCCAGGGGGGCGCTTTCTTT	CASSGPQGGAFF
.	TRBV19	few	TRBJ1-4	TGTGCCCCTAGCCAGTATGGTCGGGTTGACGCAACTAATGAAAAACTGTTTTTT	CAPSQYGRVDATNEKLFF
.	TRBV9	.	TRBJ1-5	TGTGCCAGCAGCGTAGGGGCGGGGGGCGATCAGCCCCAGCATTTT	CASSVGAGGDQPQHF
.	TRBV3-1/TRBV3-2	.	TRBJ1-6	TGTGCCAGCAGCCAAGATGGGGATTCACCCCTCCACTTT	CASSQDGDSPLHF
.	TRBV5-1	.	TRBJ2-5	TGCGCCAGCAGCTTTAGTCCCGGAGGGCAAGAGACCCAGTACTTC	CASSFSPGGQETQYF
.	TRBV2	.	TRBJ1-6	TGTGCCAGCAAGGTGCAAGGGTTTAATTCACCCCTCCACTTT	CASKVQGFNSPLHF
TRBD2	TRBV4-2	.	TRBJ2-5	TGTGCCAGCAGCCAAGAGCGGGGGGGCCAAGAGACCCAGTACTTC	CASSQERGGQETQYF
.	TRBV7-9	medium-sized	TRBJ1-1	TGTGCCAGCAGCTTAGCGGTAGTGGAGACTGAAGCTTTCTTT	CASSLAVVETEAFF
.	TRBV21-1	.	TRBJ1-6	TGTGCCAGCAGCAAACGGAAGACAGGTAATTCACCCCTCCACTTT	CASSKRKTGNSPLHF
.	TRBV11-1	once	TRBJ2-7	TGTGCCAGCAGCTTCTCGGGAAACGAGCAGTACTTC	CASSFSGNEQYF